Each of the 19 T cell receptor beta chains below was sequenced from the same sample in a study of shared clonotypes between healthy human individuals. Produced via immunoSEQ multiplex PCR; TCRdb's table is partial and in-frame only. This table holds a few million clones, around nine tenths found once. The specimen sequenced was naive CD4+ T cells sorted from blood. Documented subset: CD45RA+ positively selected. The receptors were sampled from a man younger than 35 in good health.

With respect to this clone: Other DNA sequences in the sample encode the same CDR3. This chain connects TRBV14 to TRBJ2-3; D uncertain. Germline V gene lookup returns CDR1 SGHDN and CDR2 FVKESK. Trimming cost V 4 bases and J 3 bases, with 8 bases left between them. The CDR3 extends over 13 amino acids. The CDR3 region is CASSPLGTDTQYF. The CDR3 region has the DNA TGTGCCAGCAGCCCACTTGGTACAGATACGCAGTATTTT.

The chain recombines TRBV6-1 with TRBJ2-3, with D unclear. V was pared by 3 bases and J by 8 bases, with 9 bases between. The CDR3 loop spans 12 amino acids. The V gene's germline CDR1 is MNHNS and CDR2 SASEGT. The CDR3 loop is CASSETGGTQYF. Here the CDR3 DNA reads TGTGCCAGCAGTGAGACCGGCGGTACGCAGTATTTT.

This chain links TRBV5-6 with TRBJ2-7; unclear D gene. There are 12 residues in the CDR3. Germline V gene data show CDR1 as SGHDT and CDR2 as YYEEEE. Trimming removed 2 bases at V and 3 bases at J, with 6 bases between. CDR3 DNA: TGTGCCAGCAGCTTCGGTAACTACGAGCAGTACTTC. Protein product: CASSFGNYEQYF. Filled out from reference TRBV5-6 and TRBJ2-7, the complete variable domain reads DAGVTQSPTHLIKTRGQQVTLRCSPKSGHDTVSWYQQALGQGPQFIFQYYEEEERQRGNFPDRFSGHQFPNYSSELNVNALLLGDSALYLCASSFGNYEQYFGPGTRLTVT.

This clone was recorded only once. Other DNA sequences in the sample encode the same CDR3. This chain joins TRBV9 and TRBJ2-7, with D tentatively TRBD1 or TRBD2 (5 bases each). Looked up from germline, CDR1 is SGDLS and CDR2 is YYNGEE. The CDR3 consists of 14 residues. With 4 bases removed from V and 1 base from J, the gap between germline ends came to 12 bases. CDR3 in amino acids: CASSPRGDSYEQYF. CDR3 in DNA: TGTGCCAGCAGCCCCCGGGGCGATTCCTACGAGCAGTACTTC.

The chain uses TRBV7-2 and TRBJ2-7, with D possibly called TRBD1 or TRBD2 (5 bases each). The V and J ends lost 11 bases and 7 bases respectively, with 18 bases between them. Germline loops: CDR1 SGHTA, CDR2 FQGNSA. The CDR3 runs 12 residues. The CDR3 DNA is TGTGCCGGCGCCACAGACAGAGGGGAGCAGTACTTC. Protein sequence: CAGATDRGEQYF.

This chain uses TRBV10-3 with TRBJ2-3, with 9 bases identical to TRBD1. Trimming at V came to 3 bases and at J to 4 bases, leaving 8 bases not matched to a gene. Germline-derived CDR1 and CDR2 are ENHRY and SYGVKD. The CDR3 is 16 residues long. The CDR3 loop reads CAISDVTGGVADTQYF. CDR3 bases: TGTGCCATCAGTGACGTGACAGGGGGAGTTGCAGATACGCAGTATTTT.

This chain joins TRBV2 and TRBJ1-1, with D perhaps TRBD1 (6 bases). Trimming stripped 5 bases from V and 6 bases from J, with 13 bases between. Germline V gene data show CDR1 as SNHLY and CDR2 as FYNNEI. The CDR3 has 13 amino acids. The CDR3 sequence is CASSREGGAEAFF. CDR3 bases: TGTGCCAGCAGTCGCGAGGGGGGGGCTGAAGCTTTCTTT.

The chain joins TRBV7-2 to TRBJ1-1, with 8 nucleotides matching TRBD1. Trimming cost V 5 bases and J 1 base; bases outside gene matches: 6. Germline CDR1 SGHTA, CDR2 FQGNSA. The length of the CDR3 is 15 residues. CDR3 DNA: TGTGCCAGCAGCGCCCGACAGGGGACGAACACTGAAGCTTTCTTT. Its translation: CASSARQGTNTEAFF.

The chain carries TRBV5-4 and TRBJ2-7, with 10 positions matching TRBD1. The CDR3 spans 14 residues. V lost 1 base, J lost 6 bases, and 4 bases stayed unmatched. The germline V gene has CDR1 SGHNT and CDR2 YYREEE (reference sequence). This chain's CDR3 is CASSLRQGAIEQYF. The CDR3 nucleotides read TGTGCCAGCAGCTTGCGACAGGGGGCGATCGAGCAGTACTTC. Full variable domain (missing parts from reference TRBV5-4 and TRBJ2-7): ETGVTQSPTHLIKTRGQQVTLRCSSQSGHNTVSWYQQALGQGPQFIFQYYREEENGRGNFPPRFSGLQFPNYSSELNVNALELDDSALYLCASSLRQGAIEQYFGPGTRLTVT.

The V gene is TRBV25-1, the J gene TRBJ2-5; weak D call: TRBD2 (6 bases). The V end lost 3 bases, the J end lost 4 bases, and 15 bases lay between the germline ends. Germline V gene lookup returns CDR1 MGHDK and CDR2 SYGVNS. This CDR3 is built from 15 residues. The CDR3 is CASSEHIGGRETQYF. The CDR3 DNA reads as TGTGCCAGCAGTGAGCACATTGGGGGGAGAGAGACCCAGTACTTC.

Regarding this clone: The identical CDR3 is also encoded by other nucleotide sequences in the sample. J is TRBJ2-5 and V is TRBV9, with a tentative D call TRBD1 (5 bases). The V gene lost 2 bases and the J gene lost 2 bases, with 7 bases spanning the gap. Germline CDR1 and CDR2: SGDLS and YYNGEE. The CDR3 consists of 13 residues. DNA of the CDR3: TGTGCCAGCAGCGTGGGGCTTCAAGAGACCCAGTACTTC. Protein: CASSVGLQETQYF.

This chain connects TRBV18 to TRBJ2-5, with 7 bases matching TRBD2. Trimming removed 2 bases from V and 0 bases from J; junction bases left unmatched: 9. The CDR3 length is 17 residues. The germline V gene has CDR1 KGHSH and CDR2 LQKENI. This chain's CDR3 is CASSPVTSSFYQETQYF. In DNA, the CDR3 is TGTGCCAGCTCACCAGTGACTAGCTCCTTCTACCAAGAGACCCAGTACTTC.

CDR3 DNA sequence: TGCGCCAGCAGCTTCCTCGGCAGCTCCTACGAGCAGTACTTC. This gives the protein CASSFLGSSYEQYF. V gene TRBV5-1 combines with J gene TRBJ2-5; D uncertain. The J call may not be correct, given that the DNA end is closer to TRBJ2-7. Germline lookup yields CDR1 SGHRS and CDR2 YFSETQ. The CDR3 has 14 amino acids.

The J gene is TRBJ2-2, the V gene TRBV7-2, with D perhaps TRBD2 (6 bases). Germline CDR1 reads SGHTA; CDR2 reads FQGNSA. This CDR3 spans 16 amino acids. Trimming took off 1 base at V and 0 bases at J, with 9 bases between the two ends. DNA for the CDR3: TGTGCCAGCAGCTTAGGACTAGACCCGAACACCGGGGAGCTGTTTTTT. Protein sequence: CASSLGLDPNTGELFF.

The chain joins TRBV4-3 to TRBJ1-5; no firm D call. The CDR3 is made up of 13 amino acids. In germline, CDR1 is LGHNA, CDR2 YSLEER. Deletions cut 0 bases from V and 8 bases from J, with 8 bases between. CDR3 protein: CASSQELGKPQHF. The CDR3 coding sequence is TGCGCCAGCAGCCAAGAACTCGGCAAGCCCCAGCATTTT.

This rearrangement joins TRBV5-8 to TRBJ2-7; 11 nucleotides agree with TRBD2. The CDR3 runs 13 residues. Germline assignment: CDR1 SGHTS and CDR2 YDEGEE. Germline trimming cut 5 bases from V and 8 bases from J; bases unmatched to any gene: 6. CDR3 in DNA: TGTGCCAGCAGACGAGGGACTAGCGGACAGCAGTACTTC. This encodes CASRRGTSGQQYF. Drawing the rest from reference TRBV5-8 and TRBJ2-7, the complete variable domain is EAGVTQSPTHLIKTRGQQATLRCSPISGHTSVYWYQQALGLGLQFLLWYDEGEERNRGNFPPRFSGRQFPNYSSELNVNALELEDSALYLCASRRGTSGQQYFGPGTRLTVT.

The V gene is TRBV19, the J gene TRBJ2-7, with 7 bases lining up with TRBD2. This CDR3 comprises 13 residues. V shed 3 bases and J 7 bases; nucleotides not matched to a gene: 6. Germline V gene sequence: CDR1 LNHDA, CDR2 SQIVND (reference sequence). The CDR3 region is CASSIGPAGEQYF. In nucleotides, the CDR3 is TGTGCCAGTAGTATTGGACCAGCGGGAGAGCAGTACTTC.

As regards this clone: The same CDR3 also results from other DNA sequences found in this sample. The chain employs TRBV28 and TRBJ2-3; TRBD2 matches 12 bases. Germline V gene sequence: CDR1 MDHEN, CDR2 SYDVKM. V shed 2 bases, J shed 4 bases, and the junction held 1 base outside the gene matches. CDR3 length equals 15 residues. CDR3 in amino acids: CASSLLAGGADTQYF. CDR3 in DNA: TGTGCCAGCAGTTTACTAGCGGGGGGGGCAGATACGCAGTATTTT.

V gene TRBV6-5 combines with J gene TRBJ2-5, with D possibly being TRBD1 or TRBD2 (5 bases each). With 4 bases removed from V and 5 bases from J, the gap between germline ends came to 11 bases. This CDR3 spans 13 amino acids. Germline CDR1 reads MNHEY; CDR2 reads SVGAGI. The CDR3 protein is CASSSGAGETQYF. The CDR3 nucleotides are TGTGCCAGCAGTTCCGGGGCCGGGGAGACCCAGTACTTC.